A single sample is the source of the 22 T cell receptor beta chains below, sequenced in a study of cytomegalovirus exposure and HLA in healthy donors. The PCR was carried out with 60 Vbeta primers and 13 Jbeta primers. The protocol was immunoSEQ multiplex PCR, while the TCRdb copy is restricted to in-frame clones and leaves out a portion. Of about 180,000 clones listed, more than 75% are singletons. Sample: PBMCs. These TCRs come from a woman in her twenties or thirties in good health and CMV-seropositive.

The rearrangement links TRBV11-2 to TRBJ2-5; 8 bases match TRBD1. CDR3 length equals 15 residues. The V and J ends lost 11 bases and 5 bases, in that order; junction bases with no gene match: 16. The germline V gene encodes CDR1 SGHAT and CDR2 FQNNGV. For the CDR3, the DNA is TGTGCCGACGATGCATGGGACAGGAAGGAGGAGACCCAGTACTTC. Translated, it gives CADDAWDRKEETQYF.

This chain uses TRBV28 with TRBJ1-2; 7 nucleotides align to TRBD1. Germline trimming cut 6 bases from V and 6 bases from J; bases unmatched to any gene: 4. CDR1 is MDHEN, CDR2 SYDVKM, per germline. This CDR3 is 12 amino acids long. CDR3 protein: CASRLQGDGYTF. The DNA for the CDR3 is TGTGCCAGCAGGCTTCAGGGGGATGGCTACACCTTC.

This sequence joins TRBV7-9 and TRBJ2-3; 12 nucleotides agree with TRBD2. V was clipped by 6 bases and J by 5 bases; unmatched bases: 12. This CDR3 spans 17 amino acids. Germline V gene sequence: CDR1 SEHNR, CDR2 FQNEAQ (reference sequence). The CDR3 nucleotides are TGTGCCAGCAGTCAGTTCCTAGCGGGGGGGTCCAAAGATACGCAGTATTTT. This sequence encodes CASSQFLAGGSKDTQYF.

The V gene is TRBV11-1, the J gene TRBJ2-7; 9 nucleotides align to TRBD2. CDR1 SGHAT and CDR2 FQDESV come from the germline V gene (reference sequence). The CDR3 extends over 17 amino acids. The V gene end was trimmed by 2 bases and the J gene end by 4 bases; junction bases not matched to a gene: 12. CDR3 loop: CASSLYSPGLAPYEQYF. The DNA for the CDR3 is TGTGCCAGCAGCTTATACTCCCCGGGACTAGCACCTTACGAGCAGTACTTC.

The chain joins TRBV19 to TRBJ1-5, with TRBD1 matching 8 bases. V trimming: 9 bases; J trimming: 3 bases; junction bases outside the gene matches: 16. The length of the CDR3 is 17 residues. The germline gives CDR1 LNHDA, CDR2 SQIVND (reference sequence). The CDR3 sequence: CARDQTSRDRPNQPQHF. CDR3 nucleotide sequence: TGTGCCAGAGATCAAACATCCCGGGACAGGCCCAATCAGCCCCAGCATTTT.

This clone is a singleton in its sample. V gene TRBV10-3 combines with J gene TRBJ1-5, with 8 bases lining up with TRBD1. Germline CDR1 reads ENHRY; CDR2 reads SYGVKD. This CDR3 region has 14 residues. Germline trimming cut 4 bases from V and 5 bases from J; bases unmatched to any gene: 4. Here the CDR3 reads CAISAQGADQPQHF. Here the CDR3 DNA reads TGTGCCATCAGTGCGCAGGGGGCTGATCAGCCCCAGCATTTT.

V usage is TRBV5-1 and J usage is TRBJ1-1; TRBD1 matches 7 bases. The CDR3 consists of 15 residues. Unmatched junction bases numbered 7, after V lost 1 base and J lost 4 bases. Germline loops: CDR1 SGHRS, CDR2 YFSETQ. CDR3 in DNA: TGCGCCAGCAGCTTGCACAGGGGCACGGGCACTGAAGCTTTCTTT. Translation: CASSLHRGTGTEAFF.

This clone has a single count. Here the CDR3 DNA reads TGTGCCAGCAGCCAAAGGGGGCAGCCCCAGCATTTT. It encodes CASSQRGQPQHF. This chain connects TRBV7-8 to TRBJ1-5; maybe TRBD1 (6 bases). Germline V lookup: CDR1 SGHVS, CDR2 FQNEAQ. The CDR3 runs 12 residues. V lost 5 bases and J lost 7, with 9 bases in between.

This clone was seen a single time. The rearrangement links TRBV7-2 to TRBJ2-1; 13 positions match TRBD2. V lost 4 bases, J lost 10 bases, and 4 bases stayed unmatched. CDR1 is SGHTA and CDR2 is FQGNSA in the germline V gene. The CDR3 is 14 residues long. The CDR3 region has the DNA TGTGCCAGCAGCTCGACTAGCGGGGGGCCCGAGCAGTTCTTC. Translation gives CASSSTSGGPEQFF. Combining the CDR3 with reference TRBV7-2 and TRBJ2-1 gives the whole variable domain GAGVSQSPSNKVTEKGKDVELRCDPISGHTALYWYRQSLGQGLEFLIYFQGNSAPDKSGLPSDRFSAERTGGSVSTLTIQRTQQEDSAVYLCASSSTSGGPEQFFGPGTRLTVL.

V gene TRBV9 combines with J gene TRBJ2-5; TRBD1 is a possible D gene (5 bases). V lost 2 bases to trimming and J lost 5 bases, with 10 bases between them. CDR1 SGDLS and CDR2 YYNGEE come from the germline V gene. This CDR3 contains 13 residues. The chain's CDR3 is CASSVGAVETQYF. The CDR3 DNA reads TGTGCCAGCAGCGTTGGGGCGGTGGAGACCCAGTACTTC.

The chain links TRBV9 to TRBJ2-7; D is perhaps TRBD1 (5 bases). Germline V lookup: CDR1 SGDLS, CDR2 YYNGEE. This CDR3 has 14 amino acids. V was pared by 0 bases and J by 0 bases, with 7 bases between. CDR3 loop: CASSVDRLSYEQYF. CDR3 nucleotides: TGTGCCAGCAGCGTAGACAGGCTCTCCTACGAGCAGTACTTC.

This clone was counted only a few times. A read error may account for a junction end that differs from germline. The chain joins TRBV7-9 to TRBJ1-1; perhaps TRBD1 as D (5 bases). CDR3 length: 18 amino acids. Germline V gives CDR1 SEHNR, CDR2 FQNEAQ (reference sequence). The CDR3 reads CASSQELGGGVMNTEAFF. The CDR3 DNA is TGCGCCAGCAGCCAAGAACTTGGTGGAGGGGTCATGAACACTGAAGCTTTCTTT.

In regard to this clone: The CDR3 does not end in the conserved phenylalanine or tryptophan, so this is likely a read error. This chain uses TRBV10-2 with TRBJ2-7; a weak D match, TRBD1 (7 bases). CDR3 length: 14 amino acids. Germline V gives CDR1 WSHSY, CDR2 SAAADI. V lost 4 bases and J lost 6, with 16 bases in between. The CDR3 DNA sequence: TGCGCCAGCAGTGCATCAAGGCAGGGGGGCGAGCAGTACCTC. This sequence encodes CASSASRQGGEQYL.

This clone was observed once. The chain carries TRBV5-4 and TRBJ1-2; 9 bases are shared with TRBD1. V lost 2 bases to trimming and J lost 12 bases; unmatched junction nucleotides: 8. This CDR3 region has 13 residues. Germline loops: CDR1 SGHNT, CDR2 YYREEE (reference sequence). The CDR3 loop reads CASSFDRGALHTF. In DNA form, the CDR3 reads TGTGCCAGCAGCTTTGACAGGGGGGCGTTACACACCTTC.

The gene calls are TRBV4-1 and TRBJ2-7; D is possibly TRBD2 (5 bases). Germline CDR1 is MGHRA and CDR2 is YSYEKL. V lost 1 base, J lost 7 bases, and 14 bases lay in between. CDR3 length: 14 residues. Written as DNA, the CDR3 is TGCGCCAGCAGCCAAGCTGGACGGGGTGATGAGCAGTACTTC. Translation: CASSQAGRGDEQYF.

The chain uses TRBV4-3 and TRBJ2-5; TRBD2 might be the D (8 bases). Germline CDR1 is LGHNA and CDR2 is YSLEER. V lost 4 bases and J 1 base, leaving 22 bases between the germline ends. CDR3 length equals 18 residues. The CDR3 region is CASSLDGGGTGAQETQYF. In nucleotides, the CDR3 is TGCGCCAGCAGCCTCGACGGGGGGGGTACAGGGGCCCAAGAGACCCAGTACTTC.

The genes are TRBV5-4 and TRBJ2-5, with D hard to call. Trimming pared 0 bases from V and 5 bases from J, leaving 11 bases between. Germline assignment: CDR1 SGHNT and CDR2 YYREEE (reference sequence). The CDR3 has 14 residues. The CDR3 sequence is CASSLGGDSETQYF. The CDR3, as DNA: TGTGCCAGCAGCTTGGGAGGTGATTCGGAGACCCAGTACTTC.

The chain recombines TRBV4-1 with TRBJ1-1, with 9 bases matching TRBD1. J lost 10 bases, V lost 4 bases, and 13 bases had no gene match. CDR1 is MGHRA, CDR2 YSYEKL, per germline. The CDR3 extends over 15 amino acids. As DNA, the CDR3 is TGCGCCAGCAGCCTCGGTCTACAGGGGGCGCGTCGAGCTTTCTTT. It codes for CASSLGLQGARRAFF.

The CDR3 nucleotides are TGTGCCAGCAGCTCGACTAGCGGGGCCGTTGTCCCCCCCTACGAGCAGTACTTC. The encoded protein is CASSSTSGAVVPPYEQYF. The V call is TRBV7-9, the J call TRBJ2-7; 11 bases agree with TRBD2. The V gene's germline CDR1 is SEHNR and CDR2 FQNEAQ (reference sequence). Germline trimming cut 4 bases from V and 2 bases from J; bases unmatched to any gene: 13. CDR3 length: 18 amino acids. Drawing the rest from reference TRBV7-9 and TRBJ2-7, the complete variable domain is DTGVSQNPRHKITKRGQNVTFRCDPISEHNRLYWYRQTLGQGPEFLTYFQNEAQLEKSRLLSDRFSAERPKGSFSTLEIQRTEQGDSAMYLCASSSTSGAVVPPYEQYFGPGTRLTVT.

This chain uses TRBV5-1 with TRBJ2-1; 10 nucleotides align to TRBD1. CDR1 and CDR2 (germline): SGHRS, YFSETQ. The V and J ends lost 4 bases and 7 bases, in that order; junction bases with no gene match: 5. The CDR3 sequence is 14 residues long. The chain's CDR3 is CASSAGQGINEQFF. The CDR3 region has the DNA TGCGCCAGCAGCGCGGGACAGGGGATAAATGAGCAGTTCTTC.

The rearrangement links TRBV15 to TRBJ2-7, with 8 bases lining up with TRBD2. The V segment lost 0 bases and the J segment 12 bases; nucleotides outside the gene matches: 7. This CDR3 has 13 residues. In germline, CDR1 is LNHNV, CDR2 YYDKDF (reference sequence). The CDR3 region is CATSRDVSGGGYF. In DNA form, the CDR3 reads TGTGCCACCAGCAGAGATGTGAGCGGGGGCGGGTACTTC.

The V and J genes are TRBV11-3 and TRBJ2-7, with TRBD2 identical over 8 bases. V was clipped by 8 bases and J by 0 bases; unmatched bases: 12. This CDR3 comprises 16 residues. The germline CDR1 and CDR2 sequences are SGHNT and YENEEA. This chain's CDR3 is CASSGGAARVSYEQYF. The CDR3 DNA follows: TGTGCCAGCTCGGGGGGGGCCGCGAGAGTCTCCTACGAGCAGTACTTC.